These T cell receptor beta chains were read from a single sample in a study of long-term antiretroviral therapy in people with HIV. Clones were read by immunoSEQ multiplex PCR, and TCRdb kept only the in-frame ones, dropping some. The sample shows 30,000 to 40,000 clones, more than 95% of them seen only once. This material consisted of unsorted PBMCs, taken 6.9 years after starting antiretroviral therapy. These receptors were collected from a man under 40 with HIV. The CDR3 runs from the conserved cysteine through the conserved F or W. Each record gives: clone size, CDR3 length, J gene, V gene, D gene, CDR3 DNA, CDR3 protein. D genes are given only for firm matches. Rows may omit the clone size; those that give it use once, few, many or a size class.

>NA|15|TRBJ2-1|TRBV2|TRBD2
TGTGCCAGCAGGACCACTAGCGGGACCTACAATGAGCAGTTCTTC
CASRTTSGTYNEQFF
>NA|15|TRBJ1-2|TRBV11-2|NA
TGTGCCAGCAGCTTAACGGGCGGCACCAACTATGGCTACACCTTC
CASSLTGGTNYGYTF
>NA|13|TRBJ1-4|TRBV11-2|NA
TGTGCCAGCAGCCCAGGGTTAGATGAAAAACTGTTTTTT
CASSPGLDEKLFF
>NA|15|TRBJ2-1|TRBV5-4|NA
TGTGCCAGCAGCGCGGTTCCCAGCTCCTACAATGAGCAGTTCTTC
CASSAVPSSYNEQFF
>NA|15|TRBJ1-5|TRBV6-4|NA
TGTGCCAGCAGTGAGGGAAGGAGGGGTGATCAGCCCCAGCATTTT
CASSEGRRGDQPQHF
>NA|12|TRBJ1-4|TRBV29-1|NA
TGCAGCGCCACCATAGAAGCTGAAAAACTGTTTTTT
CSATIEAEKLFF
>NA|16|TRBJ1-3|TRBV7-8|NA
TGTGCCAGCAGCTTCTGGGGGGCGAGGGGCGGAAACACCATATATTTT
CASSFWGARGGNTIYF
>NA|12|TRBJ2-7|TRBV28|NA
TGTGCCAGCAACCAGGGGTGGCACGAGCAGTACTTC
CASNQGWHEQYF
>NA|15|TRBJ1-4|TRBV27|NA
TGTGCCAGCAGTTTATCGCGAGGATTTGGGGAAAAACTGTTTTTT
CASSLSRGFGEKLFF
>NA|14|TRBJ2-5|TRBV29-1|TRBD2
TGCAGCGTTAGGACTAGCGGGGGTAAAGAGACCCAGTACTTC
CSVRTSGGKETQYF
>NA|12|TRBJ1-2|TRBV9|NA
TGTGCCAGCAGCGTAGAGAACGGGGGCTACACCTTC
CASSVENGGYTF
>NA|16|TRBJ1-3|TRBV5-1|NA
TGCGCCAGCAGCTTGGCCCTCGGGGGCTCTGGAAACACCATATATTTT
CASSLALGGSGNTIYF
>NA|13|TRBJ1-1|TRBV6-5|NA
TGTGCCAGCACCTTGGGGCCGATCACTGAAGCTTTCTTT
CASTLGPITEAFF
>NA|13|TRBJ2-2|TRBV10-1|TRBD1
TGCGCCAGCACCAAGACAGGGGCCGGGGAGCTGTTTTTT
CASTKTGAGELFF
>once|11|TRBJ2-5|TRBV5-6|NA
TGTGCCAGCAGCCAGGGTTTGGGGCAGTACTTC
CASSQGLGQYF
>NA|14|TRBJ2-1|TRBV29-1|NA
TGCAGCGTTGGGCCTAGGGACTCCTACAATGAGCAGTTCTTC
CSVGPRDSYNEQFF
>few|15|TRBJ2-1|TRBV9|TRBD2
TGTGCCAGCAGCGTGGAAGCGGGGGGGCCAGGTGAGCAGTTCTTC
CASSVEAGGPGEQFF
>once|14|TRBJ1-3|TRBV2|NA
TGTGCCAGCACCCAATTCTCATCTGGAAACACCATATATTTT
CASTQFSSGNTIYF
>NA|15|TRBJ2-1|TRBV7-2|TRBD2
TGTGCCAGCAGCTTAGGAGGGACTAGGGCCGATGAGCAGTTCTTC
CASSLGGTRADEQFF
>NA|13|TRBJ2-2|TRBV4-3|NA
TGCGCCAGCAGCCGCACCGAGGTCGGGGAGCTGTTTTTT
CASSRTEVGELFF
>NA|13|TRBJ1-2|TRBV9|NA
TGTGCCAGCAGCGTAGGAGCTGGCTATGGCTACACCTTC
CASSVGAGYGYTF
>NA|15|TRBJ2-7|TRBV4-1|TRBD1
TGCGCCAGCAGCCAAGGACAGGGTTCCTCCTACGAGCAGTACTTC
CASSQGQGSSYEQYF
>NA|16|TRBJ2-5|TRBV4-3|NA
TGCGCCAGCAGCCAAGACGCTAGCTGGGGGCAAGAGACCCAGTACTTC
CASSQDASWGQETQYF
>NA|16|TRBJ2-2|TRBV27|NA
TGTGCCAGCAGTCCTAAGGCAGGGAGCGGCACCGGGGAGCTGTTTTTT
CASSPKAGSGTGELFF
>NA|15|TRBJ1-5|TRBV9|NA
TGTGCCAGCAGCACCGGAGAGTATAGCAATCAGCCCCAGCATTTT
CASSTGEYSNQPQHF
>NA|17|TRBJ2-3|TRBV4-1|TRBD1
TGCGCCAGCAGCCAAGGCGTAAGGGGGCGAAGTTTAGATACGCAGTATTTT
CASSQGVRGRSLDTQYF
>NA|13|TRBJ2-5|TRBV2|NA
TGTGCCAGCGCGCTGGACGTGAAAGAGACCCAGTACTTC
CASALDVKETQYF
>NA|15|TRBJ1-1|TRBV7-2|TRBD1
TGTGCCAGCAGCGCTTGGACAGGGGCGAACACTGAAGCTTTCTTT
CASSAWTGANTEAFF
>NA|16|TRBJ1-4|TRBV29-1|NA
TGCAGCGTTGCGGTCGGGAGGGGTCGGACTAATGAAAAACTGTTTTTT
CSVAVGRGRTNEKLFF
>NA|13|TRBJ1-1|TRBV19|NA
TGTGCCAGTAGTATAGGGGTGAACACTGAAGCTTTCTTT
CASSIGVNTEAFF
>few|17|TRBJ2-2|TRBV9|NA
TGTGCCAGCAGCCCCCTGAAAGCGGTAGAGAACACCGGGGAGCTGTTTTTT
CASSPLKAVENTGELFF
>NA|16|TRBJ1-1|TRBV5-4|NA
TGTGCCAGCAGCCCTACGGGCGGGGGAGTGAACACTGAAGCTTTCTTT
CASSPTGGGVNTEAFF
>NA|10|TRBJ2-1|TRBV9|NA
TGTGCCAGCGGCGCCCATGAGCAGTTCTTC
CASGAHEQFF
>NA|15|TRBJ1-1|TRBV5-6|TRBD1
TGTGCCAGCAGTGGACAGGGAGCGACTGAATTTGAAGCTTTCTTT
CASSGQGATEFEAFF
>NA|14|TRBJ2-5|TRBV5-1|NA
TGCGCCAGCAGCTCCCCGATGTACCAAGAGACCCAGTACTTC
CASSSPMYQETQYF
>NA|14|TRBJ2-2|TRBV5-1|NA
TGCGCCAGCAGCTTGGCAGGGATCCTAGGGGAGCTGTTTTTT
CASSLAGILGELFF
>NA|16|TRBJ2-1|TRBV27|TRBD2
TGTGCCAGCAGTTTGGGACGGGAGGGCCTCTCGGGTGAGCAGTTCTTC
CASSLGREGLSGEQFF
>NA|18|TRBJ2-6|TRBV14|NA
TGTGCCAGCAGCCAAGTGGGGACGGATACTTTGGGGGCCAACGTCCTGACTTTC
CASSQVGTDTLGANVLTF
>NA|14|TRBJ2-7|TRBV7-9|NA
TGTGCCAGCAGCTTCAGCCCCCCATTACGCGAGCAGTACTTC
CASSFSPPLREQYF
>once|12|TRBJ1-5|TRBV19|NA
TGTGCCAGTAGACCTTCAAATCAGCCCCAGCATTTT
CASRPSNQPQHF
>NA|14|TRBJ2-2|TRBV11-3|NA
TGTGCCAGCAGCTTAGATCCCCACACCGGGGAGCTGTTTTTT
CASSLDPHTGELFF
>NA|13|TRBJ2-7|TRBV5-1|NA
TGCGCCAGCAGCTTCGAGCCCACCTACGAGCAGTACTTC
CASSFEPTYEQYF
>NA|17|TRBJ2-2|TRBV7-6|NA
TGTGCCAGCAGCTCACAACCCCATACCGGGAGCATCGGGGAGCTGTTTTTT
CASSSQPHTGSIGELFF